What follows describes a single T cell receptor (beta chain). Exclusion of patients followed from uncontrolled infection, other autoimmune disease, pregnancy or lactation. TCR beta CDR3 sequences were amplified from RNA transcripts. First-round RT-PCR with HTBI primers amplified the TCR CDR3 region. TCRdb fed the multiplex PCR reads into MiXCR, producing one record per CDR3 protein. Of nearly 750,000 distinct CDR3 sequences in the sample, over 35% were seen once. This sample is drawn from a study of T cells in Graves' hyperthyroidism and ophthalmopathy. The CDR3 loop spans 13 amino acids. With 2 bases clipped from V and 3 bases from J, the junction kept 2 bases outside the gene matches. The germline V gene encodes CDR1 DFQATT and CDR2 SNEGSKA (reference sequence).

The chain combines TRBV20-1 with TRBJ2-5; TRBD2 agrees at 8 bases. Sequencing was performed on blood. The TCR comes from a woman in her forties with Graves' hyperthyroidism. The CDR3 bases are TGCAGTGCTAGACAGCGGGGGAAAGAGACCCAGTACTTC. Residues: CSARQRGKETQYF.